Listed below are T cell receptor beta chains from one sample, sequenced in a study of T cells in Graves' hyperthyroidism and ophthalmopathy. TCRdb itself ran the multiplex PCR reads through MiXCR, one entry per CDR3 protein. The sample carries 200,000 to 300,000 distinct CDR3 sequences, approximately 23% recorded once. Sequenced input: blood. These receptors came from a woman in her forties with Graves' ophthalmopathy. CDR3s include the opening cysteine and the closing phenylalanine or tryptophan.

TRBV7-2,TRBJ2-7,CASSNRQGITYEQYF
TRBV5-1,TRBJ2-7,CASSLVGGSPYEQYF
TRBV19,TRBJ1-1,CASSPTSHTEAFF
TRBV10-3,TRBJ2-2,CAISEGDRGLVYSNTGELFF
TRBV12-3/TRBV12-4,TRBJ1-5,CASKQGHNQPQHF
TRBV24-1,TRBJ2-2,CATTGGRGSGELFF
TRBV20-1,TRBJ1-1,CSATFPDRVTEAFF
TRBV10-2,TRBJ2-5,CASSEGSGGPWETQYF
TRBV19,TRBJ1-5,CASARVTSNQPQHF
TRBV28,TRBJ1-1,CASQPVDGLNTEAFF
TRBV7-2,TRBJ1-3,CASSVQASGNTIYF
TRBV11-2,TRBJ2-5,CASSLEQDLAGFETQYF
TRBV4-1,TRBJ2-7,CASSQGTGEYEQYF
TRBV28,TRBJ1-2,CASRLTLQGAGYTF
TRBV6-1,TRBJ1-5,CASRVSGNQPQHF
TRBV12-3/TRBV12-4,TRBJ1-5,CASSLAAYQPQHF
TRBV11-2,TRBJ1-1,CASSLVAGGNTEAFF
TRBV11-1,TRBJ2-7,CASSLLDRGGEQYF
TRBV2,TRBJ1-3,CASSEENTIYF
TRBV27,TRBJ2-7,CASLPMGSANEQYF
TRBV4-1,TRBJ1-6,CASAGQFNSPLHF
TRBV28,TRBJ2-7,CASSSDLTPVEQYF
TRBV2,TRBJ2-5,CASRGLRGAETQHF
TRBV28,TRBJ2-7,CASRASGSSHEQYF
TRBV18,TRBJ2-5,CASSPWTSGREETQYF
TRBV5-1,TRBJ2-5,CASSSTGAETQYF
TRBV6-1,TRBJ2-2,CASSKWTANTGELFF
TRBV30,TRBJ1-3,CAWTWSSGNTIYF
TRBV24-1,TRBJ2-5,CATSDYVRSQETQYF
TRBV28,TRBJ2-7,CASNLRSYEQYF
TRBV4-1,TRBJ2-2,CASSQEMGGANTGELFF
TRBV5-1,TRBJ1-2,CASSLVQGAGGYTF
TRBV29-1,TRBJ1-2,CSVVEGGYGYTF
TRBV30,TRBJ1-1,CAWRGVDTEAFF
TRBV5-1,TRBJ2-7,CASSLVQGTEQYF
TRBV29-1,TRBJ2-7,CSVLGGTATYEQYF
TRBV27,TRBJ2-5,CASSLSRGRGETQYF
TRBV14,TRBJ2-7,CASSQPTGQGRNEQYF
TRBV20-1,TRBJ1-1,CSANRPTEAFF
TRBV6-1,TRBJ2-5,CASSDLGLAENQETQYF
TRBV13,TRBJ2-2,CATTTSENGSGELFF
TRBV28,TRBJ2-7,CASSSGDLLSYEQYF
TRBV20-1,TRBJ2-7,CSARDPTGTGYEQYF
TRBV24-1,TRBJ2-5,CASTAYADGETQYF
TRBV2,TRBJ2-2,CASSGVDFGGELFF
TRBV7-9,TRBJ1-2,CASSLTDIYGYTF
TRBV28,TRBJ1-2,CASSLSGVNYGYTF
TRBV15,TRBJ1-3,CATSRPTGGRSGNTIYF
TRBV6-1,TRBJ2-7,CASTRQGRYEQYF
TRBV24-1,TRBJ1-5,CATSEGSNQPQHF
TRBV19,TRBJ1-1,CASRWRANTEAFF
TRBV4-3,TRBJ2-5,CASSQWVSKTGAQETQYF
TRBV5-1,TRBJ1-1,CASAAVDMPTGEGEAFF
TRBV6-1,TRBJ1-1,CASSRSKSTEAFF
TRBV9,TRBJ2-7,CASSVGSSGPTGEQYF
TRBV6-1,TRBJ2-5,CASTTALAGSETQYF
TRBV12-3/TRBV12-4,TRBJ1-1,CASSLTGRATEAFF
TRBV6-5,TRBJ2-5,CASSRAFRETQYF
TRBV7-2,TRBJ2-7,CASSWTPYEQYF